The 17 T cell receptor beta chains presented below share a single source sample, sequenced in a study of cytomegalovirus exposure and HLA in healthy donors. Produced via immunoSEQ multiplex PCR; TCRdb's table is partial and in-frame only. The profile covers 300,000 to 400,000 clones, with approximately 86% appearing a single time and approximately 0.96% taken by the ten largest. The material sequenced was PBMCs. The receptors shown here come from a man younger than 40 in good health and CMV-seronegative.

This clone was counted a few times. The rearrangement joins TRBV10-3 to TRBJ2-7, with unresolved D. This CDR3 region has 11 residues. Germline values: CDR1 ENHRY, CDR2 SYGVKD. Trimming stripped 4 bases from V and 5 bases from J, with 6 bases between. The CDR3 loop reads CAISVRDEQYF. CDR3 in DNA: TGTGCCATCAGTGTTCGGGACGAGCAGTACTTC.

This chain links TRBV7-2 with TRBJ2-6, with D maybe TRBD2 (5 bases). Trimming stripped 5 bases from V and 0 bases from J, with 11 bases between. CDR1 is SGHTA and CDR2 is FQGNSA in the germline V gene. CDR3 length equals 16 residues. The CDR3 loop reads CASSEGSGSGANVLTF. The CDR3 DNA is TGTGCCAGCAGCGAGGGTTCGGGCTCTGGGGCCAACGTCCTGACTTTC.

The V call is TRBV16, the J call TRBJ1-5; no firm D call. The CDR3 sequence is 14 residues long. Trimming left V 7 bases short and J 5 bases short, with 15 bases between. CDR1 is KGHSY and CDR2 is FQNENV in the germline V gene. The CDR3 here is CASTPSQADQPQHF. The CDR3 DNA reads TGTGCCAGCACCCCTAGCCAAGCGGATCAGCCCCAGCATTTT.

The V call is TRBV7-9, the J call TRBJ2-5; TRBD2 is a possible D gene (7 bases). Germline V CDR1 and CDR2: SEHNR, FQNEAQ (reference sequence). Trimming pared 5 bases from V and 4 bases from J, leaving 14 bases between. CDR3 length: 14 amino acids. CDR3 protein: CASSPSGGGETQYF. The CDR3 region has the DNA TGTGCCAGCAGCCCCTCGGGGGGCGGAGAGACCCAGTACTTC.

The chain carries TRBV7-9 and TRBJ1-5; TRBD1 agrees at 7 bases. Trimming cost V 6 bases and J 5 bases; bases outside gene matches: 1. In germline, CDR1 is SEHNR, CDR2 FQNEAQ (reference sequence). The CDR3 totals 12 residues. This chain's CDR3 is CASSQGDQPQHF. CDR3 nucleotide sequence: TGTGCCAGCAGTCAGGGGGATCAGCCCCAGCATTTT.

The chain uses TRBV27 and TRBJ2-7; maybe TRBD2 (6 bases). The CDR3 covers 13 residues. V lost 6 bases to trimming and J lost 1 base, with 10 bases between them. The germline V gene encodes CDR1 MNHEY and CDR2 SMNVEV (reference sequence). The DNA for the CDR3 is TGTGCCAGCAGAACCGGGACTTCCTACGAGCAGTACTTC. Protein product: CASRTGTSYEQYF.

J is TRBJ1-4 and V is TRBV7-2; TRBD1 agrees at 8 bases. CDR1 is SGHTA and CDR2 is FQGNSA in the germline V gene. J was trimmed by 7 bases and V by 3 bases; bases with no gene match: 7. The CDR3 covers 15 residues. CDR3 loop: CASSFGGTGGEKLFF. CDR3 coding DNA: TGTGCCAGCAGCTTTGGCGGGACAGGAGGTGAAAAACTGTTTTTT. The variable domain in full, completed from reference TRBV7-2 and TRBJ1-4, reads GAGVSQSPSNKVTEKGKDVELRCDPISGHTALYWYRQSLGQGLEFLIYFQGNSAPDKSGLPSDRFSAERTGGSVSTLTIQRTQQEDSAVYLCASSFGGTGGEKLFFGSGTQLSVL.

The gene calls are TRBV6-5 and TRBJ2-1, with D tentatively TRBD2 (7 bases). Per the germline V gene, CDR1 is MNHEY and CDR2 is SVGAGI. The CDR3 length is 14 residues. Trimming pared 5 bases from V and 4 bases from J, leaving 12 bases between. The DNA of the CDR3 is TGTGCCAGCAGTAGCGGGACAACTTACAATGAGCAGTTCTTC. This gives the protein CASSSGTTYNEQFF.

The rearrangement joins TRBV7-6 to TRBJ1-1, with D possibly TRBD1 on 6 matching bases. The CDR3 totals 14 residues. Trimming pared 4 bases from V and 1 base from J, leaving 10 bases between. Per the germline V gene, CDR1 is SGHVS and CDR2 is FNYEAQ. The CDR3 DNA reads TGTGCCAGCAGCTATTCGGACAGGAACACTGAAGCTTTCTTT. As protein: CASSYSDRNTEAFF. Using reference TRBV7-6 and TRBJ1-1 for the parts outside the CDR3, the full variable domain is GAGVSQSPRYKVTKRGQDVALRCDPISGHVSLYWYRQALGQGPEFLTYFNYEAQQDKSGLPNDRFSAERPEGSISTLTIQRTEQRDSAMYRCASSYSDRNTEAFFGQGTRLTVV.

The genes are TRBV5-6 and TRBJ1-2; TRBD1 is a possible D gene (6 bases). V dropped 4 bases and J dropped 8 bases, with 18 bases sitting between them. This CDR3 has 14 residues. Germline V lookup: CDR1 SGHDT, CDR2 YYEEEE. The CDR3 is CASSRGASIMGYTF. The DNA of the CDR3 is TGTGCCAGCAGCCGGGGGGCGAGCATAATGGGCTACACCTTC.

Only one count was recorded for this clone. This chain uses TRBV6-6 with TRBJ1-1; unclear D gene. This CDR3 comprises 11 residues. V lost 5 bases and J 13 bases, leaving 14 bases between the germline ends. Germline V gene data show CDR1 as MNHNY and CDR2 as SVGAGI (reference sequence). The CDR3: CASSLPPNGFF. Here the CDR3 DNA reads TGTGCCAGCAGTCTCCCCCCAAACGGTTTCTTT.

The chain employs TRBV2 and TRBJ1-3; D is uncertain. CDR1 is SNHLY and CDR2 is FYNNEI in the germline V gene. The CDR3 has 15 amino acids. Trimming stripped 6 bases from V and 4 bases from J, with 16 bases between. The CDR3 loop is CASSPSSGWGNTIYF. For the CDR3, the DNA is TGTGCCAGCAGCCCCAGCTCGGGGTGGGGAAACACCATATATTTT.

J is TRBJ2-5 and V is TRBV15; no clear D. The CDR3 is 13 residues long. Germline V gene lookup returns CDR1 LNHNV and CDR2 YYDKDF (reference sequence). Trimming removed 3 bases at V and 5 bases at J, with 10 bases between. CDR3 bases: TGTGCCACCAGCAGTTGGCCCTCGGAGACCCAGTACTTC. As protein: CATSSWPSETQYF.

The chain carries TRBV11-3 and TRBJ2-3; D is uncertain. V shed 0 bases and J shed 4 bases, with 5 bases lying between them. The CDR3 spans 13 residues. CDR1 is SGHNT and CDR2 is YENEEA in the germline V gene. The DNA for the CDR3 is TGTGCCAGCAGCTTAGATCTTGCAGATACGCAGTATTTT. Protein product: CASSLDLADTQYF.

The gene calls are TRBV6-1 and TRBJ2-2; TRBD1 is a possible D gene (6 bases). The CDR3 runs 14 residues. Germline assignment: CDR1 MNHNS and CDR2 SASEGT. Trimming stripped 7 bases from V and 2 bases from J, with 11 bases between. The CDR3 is CASIAGTNTGELFF. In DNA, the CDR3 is TGTGCCAGCATCGCAGGGACAAACACCGGGGAGCTGTTTTTT.

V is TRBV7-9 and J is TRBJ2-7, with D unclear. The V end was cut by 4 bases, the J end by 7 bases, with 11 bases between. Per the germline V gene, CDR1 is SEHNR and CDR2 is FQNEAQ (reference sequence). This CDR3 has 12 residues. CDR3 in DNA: TGTGCCAGCAGCTCAAGCGCCAATGAGCAGTACTTC. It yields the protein CASSSSANEQYF.

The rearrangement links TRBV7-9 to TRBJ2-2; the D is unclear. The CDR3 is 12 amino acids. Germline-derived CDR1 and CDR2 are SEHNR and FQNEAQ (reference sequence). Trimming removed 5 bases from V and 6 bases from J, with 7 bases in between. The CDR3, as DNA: TGTGCCAGCAGCCCTCCCGCCGGGGAGCTGTTTTTT. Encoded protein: CASSPPAGELFF.